The clone carrying this TCR beta chain was recorded at least ten times. Its specificity is not known. CDR3 length equals 15 residues. From germline, CDR1 is MDHEN and CDR2 SYDVKM. Trimming left V 5 bases short and J 5 bases short, with 18 bases between. The sample is drawn from a study of T-cell reconstitution after alpha-beta-depleted transplantation in children. Study results and limitations: Several hundred rapidly expanded clones from non-depleted graft cells reportedly supplied alpha-beta T cells about two months post-transplant. The authors attributed T-cell counts and diversity one year after transplant mostly to newly produced T cells. It was surviving recipient T cells and thymic progenitors that gave some patients high TCRbeta diversity at day 60.

This sample's TCRbeta library carried unique molecular identifier barcodes. TCRdb reprocessed the PCR reads via MiXCR and lists one record per CDR3 protein. Here the sample spans over 45,000 distinct CDR3 sequences, around 8.8% being singletons. This TCR derives from a male patient under 10 years old who had a stem cell transplant for chronic granulomatous disease, so the T cells may come from the graft donor. The sequences come from PBMCs, mostly from graft donor cells, collected 60 days after TCRalphabeta/CD19-depleted stem cell transplant. The rearrangement joins TRBV28 to TRBJ2-5; D possibly corresponds to TRBD1 (6 bases). Written as DNA, the CDR3 is TGTGCCAGCAGTCCTGATGAAAACAGGGTCGAGACCCAGTACTTC. Translating it yields CASSPDENRVETQYF.